Each of the 25 T cell receptor beta chains below was sequenced from the same sample in a study of blood T cell repertoires in COVID-19 (dated by TCRdb to 2018 to 2021). The receptor library was made with the immunoSEQ multiplex PCR assay. Drawn from immuneACCESS, this table holds only the in-frame rearrangements with V and J called that TCRdb kept. Clones are partly lost; checked studies trace under half to an unresolved V gene and leave the rest unexplained. The sample records approximately 89,000 clones, around 75% of which are singletons. The top ten clonotypes cover roughly 24% of the sample. Specimen: peripheral blood. The receptors derive from a man between 65 and 85 years old with acute or convalescent COVID-19.

This clone was observed once. The V gene is TRBV2, the J gene TRBJ2-1; 10 bases match TRBD2. Germline CDR1 SNHLY, CDR2 FYNNEI. V was clipped by 4 bases and J by 4 bases; unmatched bases: 7. The CDR3 is 16 amino acids. CDR3 sequence: CASSAGAGGFYNEQFF. CDR3 bases: TGTGCCAGCAGTGCGGGAGCGGGAGGGTTTTACAATGAGCAGTTCTTC.

This clone was detected once. The genes are TRBV7-6 and TRBJ2-7; the match to TRBD1 covers 7 bases. Germline V gene lookup returns CDR1 SGHVS and CDR2 FNYEAQ. The CDR3 loop spans 13 amino acids. Trimming at V came to 5 bases and at J to 3 bases, leaving 4 bases not matched to a gene. CDR3 sequence: CASSPGQLYEQYF. CDR3 coding DNA: TGTGCCAGCAGCCCGGGACAGCTCTACGAGCAGTACTTC.

J is TRBJ1-5 and V is TRBV28, with a possible D match to TRBD1 (6 bases). From germline, CDR1 is MDHEN and CDR2 SYDVKM. The V and J ends lost 3 bases and 3 bases respectively, with 9 bases between them. CDR3 length: 14 residues. CDR3 protein: CASSFGQLNQPQHF. CDR3 DNA sequence: TGTGCCAGCAGTTTCGGACAGCTCAATCAGCCCCAGCATTTT.

This clone came up once. The V and J genes are TRBV18 and TRBJ1-3; D unclear. Germline assignment: CDR1 KGHSH and CDR2 LQKENI. V lost 0 bases to trimming and J lost 1 base, with 7 bases between them. The CDR3 spans 15 residues. CDR3 amino acids: CASSPPQRSGNTIYF. The CDR3 coding sequence is TGTGCCAGCTCACCACCTCAGCGATCTGGAAACACCATATATTTT.

V and J are TRBV28 and TRBJ2-7; D may be TRBD2 (6 bases). Trimming took off 10 bases at V and 3 bases at J, with 19 bases between the two ends. Germline V gene data show CDR1 as MDHEN and CDR2 as SYDVKM. The CDR3 runs to 14 residues. CDR3 loop: CATMGGVNVYEQYF. CDR3 nucleotide sequence: TGTGCCACCATGGGCGGGGTCAACGTCTACGAGCAGTACTTC. Complete variable domain (other parts from reference TRBV28 and TRBJ2-7): DVKVTQSSRYLVKRTGEKVFLECVQDMDHENMFWYRQDPGLGLRLIYFSYDVKMKEKGDIPEGYSVSREKKERFSLILESASTNQTSMYLCATMGGVNVYEQYFGPGTRLTVT.

V and J are TRBV6-5 and TRBJ1-1; 7 positions match TRBD1. The CDR3 is 15 amino acids. The germline gives CDR1 MNHEY, CDR2 SVGAGI. Germline trimming cut 5 bases from V and 0 bases from J; bases unmatched to any gene: 6. The chain's CDR3 is CASSRQGVLNTEAFF. CDR3 DNA: TGTGCCAGCAGTCGGCAGGGGGTACTGAACACTGAAGCTTTCTTT.

This chain links TRBV27 with TRBJ1-1; D unresolved. From germline, CDR1 is MNHEY and CDR2 SMNVEV (reference sequence). The CDR3 is 15 amino acids. V was cut by 3 bases and J by 0 bases, with 11 bases left in between. The CDR3 loop is CASSFSNFMNTEAFF. CDR3 DNA sequence: TGTGCCAGCAGTTTTAGTAATTTCATGAACACTGAAGCTTTCTTT.

The chain has TRBV27 and TRBJ1-5; no firm D call. The CDR3 is 15 amino acids. Germline V lookup: CDR1 MNHEY, CDR2 SMNVEV (reference sequence). V was cut by 6 bases and J by 5 bases, with 17 bases left in between. This CDR3 reads CASSPLLGSYQPQHF. The DNA for the CDR3 is TGTGCCAGCAGCCCACTCCTGGGGAGTTATCAGCCCCAGCATTTT.

The chain links TRBV2 to TRBJ2-5; D perhaps matches TRBD1 (6 bases). The germline gives CDR1 SNHLY, CDR2 FYNNEI. The CDR3 is 12 amino acids. Between the trimmed V and J ends, which lost 4 bases and 5 bases, there was a span of 8 bases. CDR3 loop: CASSVQGETQYF. The CDR3 DNA follows: TGTGCCAGCAGTGTACAGGGCGAGACCCAGTACTTC.

This clone was found a few times. This chain connects TRBV3-1 (or the pseudogene TRBV3-2) to TRBJ2-3; 7 bases align to TRBD2. Germline-derived CDR1 and CDR2 are LGHDT and YNNKEL (reference sequence). This CDR3 contains 14 residues. V was clipped by 1 base and J by 5 bases; unmatched bases: 3. This CDR3 is CASSQVVAGDTQYF. Written as DNA, the CDR3 is TGTGCCAGCAGCCAAGTGGTAGCGGGAGATACGCAGTATTTT.

This chain connects TRBV10-3 to TRBJ2-7; 9 bases fit TRBD1. Trimming took 4 bases from V and 7 from J; bases not matched to a gene: 5. The CDR3 has 13 residues. Germline CDR1 and CDR2: ENHRY and SYGVKD. In DNA, the CDR3 is TGTGCCATCAGTGTGGGACAGGGTAAAGAGCAGTACTTC. Amino acid sequence: CAISVGQGKEQYF.

This chain connects TRBV5-1 to TRBJ1-2; 10 nucleotides agree with TRBD1. The CDR3 runs to 15 residues. Germline V CDR1 and CDR2: SGHRS, YFSETQ. V lost 2 bases and J lost 5; bases outside the gene matches: 6. The CDR3 region has the DNA TGCGCCAGCAGCTTATCCGGGACAGGGGATTATGGCTACACCTTC. It encodes CASSLSGTGDYGYTF.

V and J are TRBV28 and TRBJ2-1, with unresolved D. In germline, CDR1 is MDHEN, CDR2 SYDVKM. V lost 6 bases, J lost 4 bases, and 10 bases lay in between. The CDR3 runs to 13 residues. CDR3 bases: TGTGCCAGCAGACGTACAGAGTACAATGAGCAGTTCTTC. Translating it yields CASRRTEYNEQFF.

The chain has TRBV25-1 and TRBJ2-1; TRBD2 agrees at 10 bases. The CDR3 totals 14 residues. Germline V gene data show CDR1 as MGHDK and CDR2 as SYGVNS. The J segment lost 9 bases and the V segment lost 1 base, leaving 3 bases of the junction unmatched. In nucleotides, the CDR3 is TGTGCCAGCAGTGAATTCCTAGCGGGAGCTGAGCAGTTCTTC. It translates to CASSEFLAGAEQFF.

The J gene is TRBJ1-1, the V gene TRBV7-2; 7 bases agree with TRBD1. V shed 3 bases and J 2 bases; nucleotides not matched to a gene: 9. Germline CDR1 SGHTA, CDR2 FQGNSA. CDR3 size: 16 residues. The CDR3, as DNA: TGTGCCAGCAGCTTGCTAACAGGGGCGGCCAACACTGAAGCTTTCTTT. Translation: CASSLLTGAANTEAFF.

This chain uses TRBV15 with TRBJ1-5, with 8 bases lining up with TRBD1. Losses at the gene ends were 0 bases for V and 1 base for J; bases not matched to a gene: 8. The CDR3 sequence is 18 residues long. Germline values: CDR1 LNHNV, CDR2 YYDKDF (reference sequence). The DNA of the CDR3 is TGTGCCACCAGCAGAGACAGGGTGACAGGGGCGAGCAATCAGCCCCAGCATTTT. Protein product: CATSRDRVTGASNQPQHF.

There are a few counts of this clone. The gene calls are TRBV12-5 and TRBJ1-1, with TRBD1 identical over 7 bases. Trimming at V came to 2 bases and at J to 2 bases, leaving 5 bases not matched to a gene. The germline V gene encodes CDR1 LGHNT and CDR2 FRNRAP. This CDR3 has 15 residues. For the CDR3, the DNA is TGTGCTAGTGGTTTGAGGACAGGAGATAACACTGAAGCTTTCTTT. It encodes CASGLRTGDNTEAFF.

Only one count was recorded for this clone. This chain uses TRBV28 with TRBJ2-1; 10 positions match TRBD1. The V gene's germline CDR1 is MDHEN and CDR2 SYDVKM. Germline trimming cut 3 bases from V and 8 bases from J; bases unmatched to any gene: 4. This CDR3 has 14 residues. CDR3 residues: CASSLTGGKDEQFF. The CDR3 region has the DNA TGTGCCAGCAGTTTGACAGGGGGCAAAGATGAGCAGTTCTTC.

At least ten counts were recorded for this clone. In DNA, the CDR3 is TGTGCCAGCAGCTTGGTTGCGGGAGGCTTCCTAATTGAGCAGTTCTTC. Protein: CASSLVAGGFLIEQFF. The rearrangement links TRBV5-5 to TRBJ2-1, with TRBD2 matching 8 bases. V lost 0 bases to trimming and J lost 9 bases; unmatched junction nucleotides: 11. Germline V gives CDR1 SGHKS, CDR2 YYEKEE (reference sequence). The CDR3 contains 16 residues.

This clone has only one observation. V is TRBV20-1 and J is TRBJ2-7; D unclear. The CDR3 has 11 residues. CDR1 is DFQATT and CDR2 is SNEGSKA in the germline V gene (reference sequence). Trimming removed 6 bases from V and 3 bases from J, with 9 bases in between. The CDR3 protein is CSANTNYEQYF. For the CDR3, the DNA is TGCAGTGCCAATACAAACTACGAGCAGTACTTC.

The chain recombines TRBV5-1 with TRBJ1-6; D is unclear. Per germline, CDR1 SGHRS and CDR2 YFSETQ. The length of the CDR3 is 12 residues. Deletions cut 5 bases from V and 6 bases from J, with 6 bases between. The CDR3 DNA reads as TGCGCCAGCAGGGCAGTTAATTCACCCCTCCACTTT. This encodes CASRAVNSPLHF.

The V and J genes are TRBV5-6 and TRBJ2-6, with D maybe TRBD1 (6 bases). Trimming left V 2 bases short and J 4 bases short, with 10 bases between. This CDR3 has 15 residues. Germline V lookup: CDR1 SGHDT, CDR2 YYEEEE. CDR3 sequence reads: CASSFTGIGANVLTF. DNA for the CDR3: TGTGCCAGCAGCTTCACAGGGATCGGGGCCAACGTCCTGACTTTC.

The J gene is TRBJ1-1, the V gene TRBV30; 8 bases fit TRBD1. V dropped 5 bases and J dropped 4; count of bases not matched to a gene: 3. The germline V gene encodes CDR1 GTSNPN and CDR2 SVGIG (reference sequence). This CDR3 has 12 amino acids. This CDR3 is CAWDDRGTEAFF. The DNA of the CDR3 is TGTGCCTGGGACGACAGGGGCACTGAAGCTTTCTTT.

The rearrangement uses TRBV24-1 and TRBJ2-3; D is ambiguous. This CDR3 has 16 residues. Trimming left V 4 bases short and J 3 bases short, with 16 bases between. CDR1 and CDR2 from the germline V gene are KGHDR and SFDVKD. This CDR3 is CATSDLHGLWTDTQYF. CDR3 nucleotide sequence: TGTGCCACCAGTGACCTACACGGGTTATGGACAGATACGCAGTATTTT.

The J gene is TRBJ1-6, the V gene TRBV5-1; D may be TRBD1 (5 bases). CDR3 size: 14 residues. Germline CDR1 is SGHRS and CDR2 is YFSETQ. The germline V and J ends were trimmed by 3 bases and 8 bases, with 12 bases remaining between them. The CDR3 here is CASSSAQGDSPLHF. In DNA form, the CDR3 reads TGCGCCAGCAGCTCAGCCCAAGGGGATTCACCCCTCCACTTT. The complete variable domain, with remaining parts taken from reference TRBV5-1 and TRBJ1-6, reads KAGVTQTPRYLIKTRGQQVTLSCSPISGHRSVSWYQQTPGQGLQFLFEYFSETQRNKGNFPGRFSGRQFSNSRSEMNVSTLELGDSALYLCASSSAQGDSPLHFGNGTRLTVT.